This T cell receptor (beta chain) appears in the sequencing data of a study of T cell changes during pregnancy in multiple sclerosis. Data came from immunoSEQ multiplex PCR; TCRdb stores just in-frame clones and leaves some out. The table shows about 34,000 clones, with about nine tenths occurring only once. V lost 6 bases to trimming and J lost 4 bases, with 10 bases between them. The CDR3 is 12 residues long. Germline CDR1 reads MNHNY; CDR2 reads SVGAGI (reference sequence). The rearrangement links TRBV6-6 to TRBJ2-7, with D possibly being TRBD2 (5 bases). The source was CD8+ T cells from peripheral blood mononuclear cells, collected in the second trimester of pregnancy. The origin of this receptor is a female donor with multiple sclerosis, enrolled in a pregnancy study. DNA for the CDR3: TGTGCCAGCAGCGGACTTTCGTACGAGCAGTACTTC. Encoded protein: CASSGLSYEQYF.